This T cell receptor beta chain came from a study of T cell changes during pregnancy in multiple sclerosis. Germline-derived CDR1 and CDR2 are SGHDT and YYEEEE. The trim removed 0 bases at V and 6 bases at J, leaving 7 bases unmatched. The CDR3 loop spans 15 amino acids. Generated by immunoSEQ multiplex PCR, the TCRdb table keeps only in-frame clones and is missing some. The table records some 70,000 clones, about 90% of them present only once. The chain combines TRBV5-6 with TRBJ1-2; 8 bases match TRBD1. The clonotype was recovered from a female donor with multiple sclerosis, enrolled in a pregnancy study. The sample in question was peripheral blood, obtained in the first trimester of pregnancy. The CDR3 DNA reads as TGTGCCAGCAGCTTGGGCGGCAAGGACAGGGATGGCTACACCTTC. Translation gives CASSLGGKDRDGYTF.